Below, one T cell receptor beta chain is given with its context. This sample was included in a study of blood T cell repertoires in COVID-19. As for the study in general: Sites in the United States, Italy and Spain provided acute and convalescent COVID-19 samples. From T cells, B-cell-depleted T cells, or PBMCs came the material, which was cDNA or gDNA.

Authors' analysis steps: Quantification of nucleated cells was approximated via reference gene primer amplification. Clones were read by immunoSEQ multiplex PCR, and TCRdb kept only the in-frame ones, dropping some. From that table come the V and J calls and clone size; the DNA was used to work out D and trimming. The profile shows 85,000 to 130,000 clones, more than 85% of them singletons. Germline CDR1 KGHSH, CDR2 LQKENI. CDR3 length: 16 residues. V was pared by 6 bases and J by 0 bases, with 5 bases of the junction left unmatched. The clonotype was recovered from a man between 60 and 75 years old with acute or convalescent COVID-19. The specimen was peripheral blood. The chain combines TRBV18 with TRBJ2-7; TRBD2 aligns across 13 bases. Written as DNA, the CDR3 is TGTGCCAGCTCCCTCGGGACTAGCGGGAACTCCTACGAGCAGTACTTC. Amino acid sequence: CASSLGTSGNSYEQYF.